The clone carrying this T cell receptor beta chain was observed a single time. These data come from a study of blood T cell repertoires in COVID-19. Here immunoSEQ multiplex PCR was the method, and the copy in TCRdb shows in-frame clones only, minus some. The sample consists of about 27,000 clones, 91% of them appearing once. V lost 6 bases and J lost 4; bases outside the gene matches: 7. The CDR3 contains 15 residues. Looked up from germline, CDR1 is MNHEY and CDR2 is SVGAGI. The chain has TRBV6-5 and TRBJ2-1, with TRBD1 identical over 9 bases. Sequenced sample: peripheral blood. The source is a human donor with active COVID-19. The donor label of this sample is uncertain. CDR3: CASRVTTGGYNEQFF. DNA of the CDR3: TGTGCCAGCAGAGTGACGACAGGGGGATACAATGAGCAGTTCTTC.